The clone carrying this TCR beta chain was detected a few times. Its antigen is not identified. The source of the sample is a study of Graves' ophthalmopathy and Graves' hyperthyroidism. Study-level results: Detected in blood as well were most expanded thyroid clonotypes with frequency above 0.001. For separating ophthalmopathy from stable hyperthyroidism, a 13-signature model gave 87.88% sensitivity and 81.08% specificity.

Other autoimmune diseases, uncontrolled infections, pregnancy or lactation ruled patients out of participation. From RNA, the CDR3 regions of TCR beta chains were amplified and sequenced. Second-round multiplex PCR followed a first-round RT-PCR using HTBI primers. TCRdb fed the multiplex PCR reads into MiXCR, producing one record per CDR3 protein. The data contain hundreds of thousands of distinct CDR3 sequences, approximately 22% of them singletons. Sequenced input: peripheral blood. This receptor was taken from a woman aged 18-29 years with stable Graves' hyperthyroidism. Some clones in this sample may be carry-over from other donors' samples.

The CDR3 nucleotides are TGTGCCAGCAGTCAACACAGGGGGCTAAGAACTGGAAACACCATATATTTT. It translates to CASSQHRGLRTGNTIYF. The chain has TRBV28 and TRBJ1-3, with 9 bases aligning to TRBD1. V dropped 5 bases and J dropped 2; count of bases not matched to a gene: 10. Germline V gene lookup returns CDR1 MDHEN and CDR2 SYDVKM. The CDR3 totals 17 residues.